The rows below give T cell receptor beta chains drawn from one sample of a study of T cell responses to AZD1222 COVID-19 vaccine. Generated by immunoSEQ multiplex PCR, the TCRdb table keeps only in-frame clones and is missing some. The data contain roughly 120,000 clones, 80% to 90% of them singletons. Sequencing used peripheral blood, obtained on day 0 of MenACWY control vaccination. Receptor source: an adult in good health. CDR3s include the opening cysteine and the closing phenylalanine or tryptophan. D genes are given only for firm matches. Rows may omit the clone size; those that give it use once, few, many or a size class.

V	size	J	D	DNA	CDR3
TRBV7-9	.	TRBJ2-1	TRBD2	TGTGCCAGCAGCTTAGCGCTGTCGGGTATGCGGGGGGGACCGCAGTTCTTC	CASSLALSGMRGGPQFF
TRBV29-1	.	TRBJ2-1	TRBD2	TGCAGCGTTCTAGGAGCGGGGGGACGTGGGTTCTTC	CSVLGAGGRGFF
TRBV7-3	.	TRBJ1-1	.	TGTGCCAGCAGCGTCGCGCACAGCGGGGCTGAAGCTTTCTTT	CASSVAHSGAEAFF
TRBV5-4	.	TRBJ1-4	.	TGTGCCAGCAGCTTGGGGGGAGAGGATGAAAAACTGTTTTTT	CASSLGGEDEKLFF
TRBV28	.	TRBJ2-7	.	TGTGCCAGTATTCCAGGGGGGACCGTTTACGAGCAGTACTTC	CASIPGGTVYEQYF
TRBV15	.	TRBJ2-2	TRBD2	TGTGCCACCAGCAGACCGACTAGCGGGGTTACCGGGGAGCTGTTTTTT	CATSRPTSGVTGELFF
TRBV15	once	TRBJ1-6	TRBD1	TGTGCCACCAGCAGAGAGAGGTGGGGACAGGCCGCCTCACCCCTCCACTTT	CATSRERWGQAASPLHF
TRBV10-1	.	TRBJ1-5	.	TGCGCCAGAACTATGGCGGACCAGCATTTT	CARTMADQHF
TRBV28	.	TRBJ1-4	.	TGTGCCACCCTAGGGGACGGGGGAAGAACTAATGAAAAACTGTTTTTT	CATLGDGGRTNEKLFF
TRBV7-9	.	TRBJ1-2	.	TGTGCCAGCAGCCAACTTATCGCCGTCGGGGTCATTAACTATGGCTACACCTTC	CASSQLIAVGVINYGYTF
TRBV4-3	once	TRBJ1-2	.	TGCGCCAGCAGCCAAGATCCTACAGAAGTTTATGGCTACACCTTC	CASSQDPTEVYGYTF
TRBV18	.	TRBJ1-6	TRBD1	TGTGCCAGCTCACAAATCCAGACAGGGACAAATTCACCCCTCCACTTT	CASSQIQTGTNSPLHF
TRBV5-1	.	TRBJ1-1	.	TGCGCCAGCAGGGTTGGTGCGGGGTTTAACACTGAAGCTTTCTTT	CASRVGAGFNTEAFF
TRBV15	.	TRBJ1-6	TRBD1	TGTGCCACCAGCAGCACCGGGACAGGGGGCGGCTCACCCCTCCACTTT	CATSSTGTGGGSPLHF
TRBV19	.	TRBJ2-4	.	TGTGCCAGTAGTATTCGGGGGATAAACATTCAGTACTTC	CASSIRGINIQYF
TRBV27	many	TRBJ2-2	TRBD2	TGTGCCAGCAGCTCCCTTGGCGGGGGGGCTGACGGGGAGCTGTTTTTT	CASSSLGGGADGELFF
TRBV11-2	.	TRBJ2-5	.	TGTGCCAGCAGCTTAAATCAGGCTGGGGAGACCCAGTACTTC	CASSLNQAGETQYF
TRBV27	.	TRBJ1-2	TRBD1	TGTGCCAGCACCCAGCGTCCGGGACAGGGAAGCTATGGCTACACCTTC	CASTQRPGQGSYGYTF
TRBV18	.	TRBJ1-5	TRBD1	TGTGCCAGCTCACTCGGGACAGGTATAGGGCGGCAGCCCCAGCATTTT	CASSLGTGIGRQPQHF
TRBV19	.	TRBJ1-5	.	TGTGCCAGTAGTAAAAAAATCCAGAAGACAGTTTATAGCAATCAGCCCCAGCATTTT	CASSKKIQKTVYSNQPQHF
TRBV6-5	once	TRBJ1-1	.	TGTGCCAGCAGTCATAGGGCGGTGAACACTGAAGCTTTCTTT	CASSHRAVNTEAFF
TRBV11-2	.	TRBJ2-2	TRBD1	TGTGCCAGCAGCTTAATCGGGCAGGGGGCTCCCGGGGAGCTGTTTTTT	CASSLIGQGAPGELFF
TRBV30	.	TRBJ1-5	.	TGTGCCTGGGGCGGACAAAATCAGCCCCAGCATTTT	CAWGGQNQPQHF
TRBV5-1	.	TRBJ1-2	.	TGCGCCAGCAGCTTGACTTCGGCGCGTTCCTATGGCTACACCTTC	CASSLTSARSYGYTF
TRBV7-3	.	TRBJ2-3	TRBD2	TGTGCCAGCAGCTCCTTACTAGCGGGGCGAGATACGCAGTATTTT	CASSSLLAGRDTQYF
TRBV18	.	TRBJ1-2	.	TGTGCCAGCTCAACAGGAGTCTATGGCTACACCTTC	CASSTGVYGYTF
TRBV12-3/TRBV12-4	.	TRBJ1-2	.	TGTGCCAGCAGTTTAGGGACAGATGGCTACACCTTC	CASSLGTDGYTF
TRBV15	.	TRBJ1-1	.	TGTGCCACCAGCAGAGACAGGGGGAACACTGAAGCTTTCTTT	CATSRDRGNTEAFF
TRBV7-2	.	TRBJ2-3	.	TGTGCCAGCAGCTTAGCTACAGCGACACTAAATACGCAGTATTTT	CASSLATATLNTQYF
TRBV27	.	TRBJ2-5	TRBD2	TGTGCCAGCAGTCGCGGGGGTGGGGAGACCCAGTACTTC	CASSRGGGETQYF
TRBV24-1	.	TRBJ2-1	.	TGTGCCACCAGTGATTTTCGGGGGGCGGGGTCCTACAATGAGCAGTTCTTC	CATSDFRGAGSYNEQFF
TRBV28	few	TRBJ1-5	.	TGTGCCAGCAGTGAGGCAGGGAGGATGAGTCAGCCCCAGCATTTT	CASSEAGRMSQPQHF
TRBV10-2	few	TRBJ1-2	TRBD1	TGCGCCAGCTCCAATACAGGGGGCTCTCGTGGCTACACCTTC	CASSNTGGSRGYTF
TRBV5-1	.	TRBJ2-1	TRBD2	TGCGCCAGCAGCTTGGTTGCGGGGGGGAACAATGAGCAGTTCTTC	CASSLVAGGNNEQFF
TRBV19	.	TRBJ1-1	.	TGTGCCACCCTAAGGTGGGGGGTTGGAGTGGAGGAAGCTTTCTTT	CATLRWGVGVEEAFF
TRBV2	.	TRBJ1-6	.	TGTGCCAGCCAGGGTGCGAGCTCCTATAATTCACCCCTCCACTTT	CASQGASSYNSPLHF
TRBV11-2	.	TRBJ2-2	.	TGTGCCAGCAGCTTAGAGTACGGGGGGCTAACAAACACCGGGGAGCTGTTTTTT	CASSLEYGGLTNTGELFF
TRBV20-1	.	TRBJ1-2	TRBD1	TGCAGTGCCCCGACAGGGTCCGGCTACACCTTC	CSAPTGSGYTF
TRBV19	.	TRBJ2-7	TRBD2	TGTGCCAGTAGTCCCCTCAGCGGGGGTTCCTACGAGCAGTACTTC	CASSPLSGGSYEQYF
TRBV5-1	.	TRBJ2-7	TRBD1	TGCGCCAGCAGCTTCGGGGACAGGGGCTACGAGCAGTACTTC	CASSFGDRGYEQYF
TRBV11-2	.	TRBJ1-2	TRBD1	TGTGCCAGCAGCTTAGGAGGGGGCCCAAACTATGGCTACACCTTC	CASSLGGGPNYGYTF
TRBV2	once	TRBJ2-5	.	TGTGCCAGCAGTGAATTGAGGTCCCAGTACTTC	CASSELRSQYF
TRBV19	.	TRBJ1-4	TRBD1	TGTGCCAGCCTACCGGGGCCAAGACAGGGTTCTTTTAAAGAAAAACTGTTTTTT	CASLPGPRQGSFKEKLFF
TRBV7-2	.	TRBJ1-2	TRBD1	TGTGCCAGCAGCTTAGATCTCCGGGACAGGAGCTATGGCTACACCTTC	CASSLDLRDRSYGYTF
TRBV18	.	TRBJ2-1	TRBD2	TGTGCCAGCTCACCCCCCGGGGGGGGCAACAACAATGAGCAGTTCTTC	CASSPPGGGNNNEQFF
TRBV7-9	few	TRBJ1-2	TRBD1	TGTGCCAGCAGCTTAGCCCACGGACAGGGGAGCTATGGCTACACCTTC	CASSLAHGQGSYGYTF
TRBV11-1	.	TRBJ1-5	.	TGTGCCAGCAGCTTCTCGGAGGATCAGCCCCAGCATTTT	CASSFSEDQPQHF
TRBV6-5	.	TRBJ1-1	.	TGTGCCAGCAGTTACTCGATCGGCGGACAGAACACTGAAGCTTTCTTT	CASSYSIGGQNTEAFF
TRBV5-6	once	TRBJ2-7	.	TGTGCCAGCAGCCCTCGAGGGCGGGTAGACGAGCAGTACTTC	CASSPRGRVDEQYF
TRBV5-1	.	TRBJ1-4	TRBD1	TGCGCCAGCAGCAATGCCAGGACAGGGGGCGGAGGTGAAAAACTGTTTTTT	CASSNARTGGGGEKLFF
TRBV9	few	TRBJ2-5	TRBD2	TGTGCCAGCAGTGGTAGCGGGGGGACACAAGAGACCCAGTACTTC	CASSGSGGTQETQYF
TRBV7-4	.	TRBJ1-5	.	TGTGCCAGCAGCTCCTCTGACAGGCGAGTACGCGATCAGCCCCAGCATTTT	CASSSSDRRVRDQPQHF
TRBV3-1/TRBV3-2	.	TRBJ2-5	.	TGTGCCAGCAGACAAACGGCAGGGGCCCAAGAGACCCAGTACTTC	CASRQTAGAQETQYF